This T cell receptor (beta chain) was recorded in a study of shared clonotypes between healthy human individuals. There are 12 residues in the CDR3. The V segment lost 7 bases and the J segment 5 bases; nucleotides outside the gene matches: 2. CDR1 MNHNS and CDR2 SASEGT come from the germline V gene. Comments on this clone: The antigen is not known.

Study findings and constraints: Non-shared clonotypes had lower generation probabilities than those shared by all four donors.

How the authors handled the data: Junction-only sequences produced by ImmunoSEQ had no quality scores, so filtering differed. Profiling relied on immunoSEQ multiplex PCR, and the TCRdb table lists in-frame clones only, not all of them. D and trimming come from the DNA, and the V and J calls and clone size come from that table. The top ten hold under 0.65% of the sample, which has approximately 1,000,000 clones, about four fifths seen once. Material for sequencing was memory CD4+ T cells from PBMCs. Subset described: CD45RA-negative fraction. The J gene is TRBJ2-1, the V gene TRBV6-1; 7 bases fit TRBD2. This clonotype was obtained from a man between 18 and 29 years old in good health. Some clones in this sample may be carry-over from other donors' samples. The CDR3 DNA reads as TGTGCCAGCAAGCGGGGAGACAATGAGCAGTTCTTC. Protein: CASKRGDNEQFF.